A selection of T cell receptor beta chains follows, all from one sample in a study of cytomegalovirus exposure and HLA in healthy donors. Libraries were prepared by immunoSEQ multiplex PCR; TCRdb keeps only in-frame clonotypes and omits some of them. The sample records under 300,000 clones, 81% being singletons. The sample taken for sequencing was PBMCs. All receptors come from a woman aged 55-70 years in good health and CMV-seropositive. Both conserved end residues are part of each CDR3. D genes are given only for firm matches. Some rows mark clone size as missing; the rest say once, few, many or name a class of expanded clone.

v_gene	d_gene	abundance	j_gene	CDR3nt	CDR3aa
TRBV29-1	.	few	TRBJ1-3	TGCAGCGTCGGTGCCGGACTTTCTGGAAACACCATATATTTT	CSVGAGLSGNTIYF
TRBV25-1	.	.	TRBJ1-1	TGTGCCAGCAGTGAATCCGGGGTCGGTCCAGCTTTCTTT	CASSESGVGPAFF
TRBV15	.	once	TRBJ2-7	TGTGCCACCAGGGGAGAGGACGAGCAGTACTTC	CATRGEDEQYF
TRBV7-9	TRBD1	.	TRBJ2-3	TGTGCCAGCAGCCCAGGACAGGGATTACGAATCTATACGCAGTATTTT	CASSPGQGLRIYTQYF
TRBV4-2	.	few	TRBJ1-5	TGTGCCAGCAGCCAAGGCAGGGAAAGCAATCAGCCCCAGCATTTT	CASSQGRESNQPQHF
TRBV7-3	.	.	TRBJ1-1	TGTGCCAGCAGCTTAAAAGCCCTAGGACAGAACACTGAAGCTTTCTTT	CASSLKALGQNTEAFF
TRBV27	.	.	TRBJ2-7	TGTGCCAGCAGTTGGGGGACTTCCTCCTACGAGCAGTACTTC	CASSWGTSSYEQYF
TRBV27	TRBD2	.	TRBJ2-1	TGTGCCAGCAGCCCAGGACTAGCGGCCCACAATGAGCAGTTCTTC	CASSPGLAAHNEQFF
TRBV6-1	.	.	TRBJ2-5	TGTGCCAGCAGTGAAGCCTTGGAGACCCAGTACTTC	CASSEALETQYF
TRBV27	.	.	TRBJ2-7	TGTGCCAGCAGTCTAGCGCCCAACTACGAGCAGTACTTC	CASSLAPNYEQYF
TRBV7-9	TRBD1	.	TRBJ1-5	TGTGCCAGCAGCCCAGGGACAGCTCATCAGCCCCAGCATTTT	CASSPGTAHQPQHF
TRBV27	.	few	TRBJ1-1	TGTGCCAGCAGGACGGCAGGCACTGAAGCTTTCTTT	CASRTAGTEAFF
TRBV28	TRBD2	.	TRBJ2-7	TGTGCCAGCAGTTTAGTAGCGGGAGGACTCGAGCAGTACTTC	CASSLVAGGLEQYF
TRBV7-9	TRBD2	.	TRBJ2-3	TGTGCCAGCAGCCAAGGGACTAGCGGGACTAGCACAGATACGCAGTATTTT	CASSQGTSGTSTDTQYF
TRBV7-2	.	.	TRBJ2-2	TGTGCCAGCAGCTCGCGAGCCCTCGACGGGGAGCTGTTTTTT	CASSSRALDGELFF
TRBV7-2	.	.	TRBJ1-3	TGTGCCAGCAGCCCCCGGGCAGGGAGAAACACCATATATTTT	CASSPRAGRNTIYF
TRBV14	.	.	TRBJ2-1	TGTGCCAGCAGCATACAGACAGACAATGAGCAGTTCTTC	CASSIQTDNEQFF
TRBV7-9	TRBD1	.	TRBJ2-1	TGTGCCAGCAGCCCCCCCGGGACAGGAGTTTACAATGAGCAGTTCTTC	CASSPPGTGVYNEQFF
TRBV9	TRBD1	.	TRBJ1-6	TGTGCCAGCAGCGCCGCGCCGGGACAGCATAATTCACCCCTCCACTTT	CASSAAPGQHNSPLHF
TRBV7-8	.	once	TRBJ1-1	TGTGCCAGCAGCTTAGTCATCGGGAACACTGAAGCTTTCTTT	CASSLVIGNTEAFF
TRBV7-6	TRBD2	.	TRBJ2-1	TGTGCCAGCAGCATGGGACTAGCGGGAGAGCAGTTCTTC	CASSMGLAGEQFF
TRBV5-1	TRBD2	few	TRBJ2-4	TGCGCCAGCAGCTTGGCGGGGGGTGAGGTAGCAGCACTAGCCAAAAACATTCAGTACTTC	CASSLAGGEVAALAKNIQYF
TRBV10-3	.	.	TRBJ2-1	TGTGCCATCAGGCCAGGTGGTAGCGACGGGAATGAGCAGTTCTTC	CAIRPGGSDGNEQFF
TRBV27	TRBD1	.	TRBJ1-1	TGTGCCAGCAGGCTCAGGGGGTCAAACACTGAAGCTTTCTTT	CASRLRGSNTEAFF
TRBV6-5	.	.	TRBJ1-1	TGTGCCAGCACCCCTGCGGGGGGGATGACTGAAGCTTTCTTT	CASTPAGGMTEAFF
TRBV18	.	.	TRBJ1-4	TGTGCCAGCTCACCACCGGGACACCCTAATGAAAAACTGTTTTTT	CASSPPGHPNEKLFF
TRBV19	TRBD1	once	TRBJ1-1	TGTGCCAGTAGTATAATAAGGGGGCACACTGAAGCTTTCTTT	CASSIIRGHTEAFF
TRBV7-9	.	.	TRBJ1-4	TGTGCCAGCAGCCCCCAGGGTTACAATGAAAAACTGTTTTTT	CASSPQGYNEKLFF
TRBV19	TRBD2	.	TRBJ2-1	TGTGCCAGTAGAATCCAGGCTAGCGGGAAGTACAATGAGCAGTTCTTC	CASRIQASGKYNEQFF
TRBV20-1	.	.	TRBJ1-2	TGCAGTGCCCCAATGTATGGCTACACCTTC	CSAPMYGYTF
TRBV14	.	.	TRBJ1-4	TGTGCCAGCAGTGAGGGTGGTGTAACTAATGAAAAACTGTTTTTT	CASSEGGVTNEKLFF
TRBV6-5	TRBD2	.	TRBJ2-5	TGTGCCAGCAGTAAAGCGGGAGGGCGGGAGACCCAGTACTTC	CASSKAGGRETQYF
TRBV14	.	.	TRBJ2-6	TGTGCCAGCAGCCGATCGATGGGGGCTCCCAAGGACGTCCTGACTTTC	CASSRSMGAPKDVLTF
TRBV11-3	.	.	TRBJ2-7	TGTGCCAGCAGCTTAGACCGTTTTCAGGGTCGCTCCTACGAGCAGTACTTC	CASSLDRFQGRSYEQYF
TRBV7-9	TRBD2	.	TRBJ2-5	TGTGCCAGCAGCTTAGCCCCTAAACTAGCGGCCCAAGAGACCCAGTACTTC	CASSLAPKLAAQETQYF
TRBV6-1	.	.	TRBJ2-7	TGTGCCAGCAGTGAATTTTGGAAGGGGGGGAGTCGGGCCTACGAGCAGTACTTC	CASSEFWKGGSRAYEQYF